This T cell receptor (beta chain) was sequenced during a study of T-cell reconstitution after alpha-beta-depleted transplantation in children. Study-wide results and caveats: Several hundred expanded graft clones reportedly were the source of alpha-beta T cells about two months after transplant.

This clonotype was seen ten or more times. Its antigen remains unknown. Germline V gives CDR1 DFQATT, CDR2 SNEGSKA (reference sequence). The CDR3 totals 12 residues. Trimming cost V 6 bases and J 6 bases; bases outside gene matches: 6. Preparation of the TCRbeta library used unique molecular identifiers. From the PCR reads, TCRdb called clonotypes with MiXCR, one entry per CDR3 protein. The sample lists 350,000 to 500,000 distinct CDR3 sequences, approximately 41% occurring once. The source material was PBMCs, sampled before TCRalphabeta/CD19-depleted stem cell transplant. The TCR originated in a girl aged 2 to 9 with aplastic anemia, due to receive a stem cell transplant. The chain is built from TRBV20-1 and TRBJ1-2; 8 bases are shared with TRBD1. CDR3 amino acids: CSASQGADGYTF. In nucleotides, the CDR3 is TGCAGTGCCAGCCAGGGGGCGGATGGCTACACCTTC.